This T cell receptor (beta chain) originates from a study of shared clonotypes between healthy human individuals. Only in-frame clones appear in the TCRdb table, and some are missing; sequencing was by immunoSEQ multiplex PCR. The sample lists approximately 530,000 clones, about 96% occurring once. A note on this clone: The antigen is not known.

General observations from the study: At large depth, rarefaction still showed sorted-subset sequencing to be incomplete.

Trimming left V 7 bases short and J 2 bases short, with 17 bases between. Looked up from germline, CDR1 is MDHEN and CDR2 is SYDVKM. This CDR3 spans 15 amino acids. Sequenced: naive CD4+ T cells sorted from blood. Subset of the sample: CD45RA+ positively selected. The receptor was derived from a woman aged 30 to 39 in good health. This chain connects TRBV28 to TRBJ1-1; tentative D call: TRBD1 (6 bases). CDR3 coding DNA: TGTGCCAGCACCCCACTTGGGACATTCAACACTGAAGCTTTCTTT. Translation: CASTPLGTFNTEAFF.